These T cell receptor beta chains were read from a single sample in a study of blood T cells in healthy people across ages. TCRdb re-derived calls from the 5' RACE reads in MiXCR, one entry per CDR3 protein. The sample holds 600,000 to 1,000,000 distinct CDR3 sequences, roughly 64% seen once. Input material: blood. The receptors derive from a man aged 25 to 40 in good health. Each CDR3 is given without its conserved first and last residue.

V gene: TRBV7-2
CDR3 protein: ASSLTRGQGYGYT

V gene: TRBV20-1
CDR3 protein: SARVLVQETQY

V gene: TRBV2
CDR3 protein: ASSPLADPALDTQY

V gene: TRBV12-3/TRBV12-4
CDR3 protein: ASSRTSGGIDTQY

V gene: TRBV7-2
CDR3 protein: ASSSTSGEVQQF

V gene: TRBV5-1
CDR3 protein: ASSLSGIDTQY

V gene: TRBV2
CDR3 protein: ASRASTQGNTEAF

V gene: TRBV20-1
CDR3 protein: SARGHSLASLNEQF

V gene: TRBV20-1
CDR3 protein: SAHPPTRPDTQY

V gene: TRBV5-1
CDR3 protein: ASSGSTEPTDTQY

V gene: TRBV7-9
CDR3 protein: ASSLTRGPNSGANVLT

V gene: TRBV7-2
CDR3 protein: ASSAQGSSYEQY

V gene: TRBV7-9
CDR3 protein: ASSTDGGGYT

V gene: TRBV12-3/TRBV12-4
CDR3 protein: ASRKKTGPVGNYGYT

V gene: TRBV15
CDR3 protein: ATQRGAFNQPQH

V gene: TRBV7-2
CDR3 protein: ASSLGGGAINEQF

V gene: TRBV9
CDR3 protein: ASSVAGTRAYNEQF

V gene: TRBV5-5
CDR3 protein: ASSLGGRRDEKLF

V gene: TRBV5-1
CDR3 protein: ASSFRSGGPTDTQY

V gene: TRBV5-1
CDR3 protein: ASSPTTGYNEQF

V gene: TRBV5-1
CDR3 protein: ASSGWDLSTDTQY

V gene: TRBV27
CDR3 protein: ASGGRDQPQH

V gene: TRBV20-1
CDR3 protein: SAREGTQGVYEQY

V gene: TRBV29-1
CDR3 protein: SVEGGRLNEQF

V gene: TRBV29-1
CDR3 protein: SVEAGDYEQY

V gene: TRBV29-1
CDR3 protein: SVVFSEYNEQF

V gene: TRBV28
CDR3 protein: ASSFGQHYGYT

V gene: TRBV20-1
CDR3 protein: SASLAGHTDTQY

V gene: TRBV5-1
CDR3 protein: ASSLAQGSTYNEQF

V gene: TRBV3-1
CDR3 protein: ASSPAGGGSYEQY

V gene: TRBV21-1
CDR3 protein: ASSKAFPNTEAF

V gene: TRBV20-1
CDR3 protein: SARTSSGGFGYT

V gene: TRBV12-5
CDR3 protein: ASGMTGGLNEKLF

V gene: TRBV7-2
CDR3 protein: ASSTRGRGANVLT

V gene: TRBV2
CDR3 protein: ASREGGGRSQETQY

V gene: TRBV10-3
CDR3 protein: AISGAGVSYEQY

V gene: TRBV5-4
CDR3 protein: ASSFSVSPQETQY

V gene: TRBV28
CDR3 protein: ASSSRQPGDTQY

V gene: TRBV5-1
CDR3 protein: ASSLDLSPYNEQY

V gene: TRBV7-9
CDR3 protein: ASQLRAQGGYEQY

V gene: TRBV6-1
CDR3 protein: ASGRASGSWEAQY

V gene: TRBV12-3/TRBV12-4
CDR3 protein: ASSLSGGAETQY

V gene: TRBV4-1
CDR3 protein: ASSHLSRGDYEQY

V gene: TRBV29-1
CDR3 protein: SVDGWASGGGNEQF

V gene: TRBV5-6
CDR3 protein: ASSRTAVRMAYEQY

V gene: TRBV7-9
CDR3 protein: ASSLEHGNTEAF

V gene: TRBV5-1
CDR3 protein: ASGSPLANYNEQF

V gene: TRBV20-1
CDR3 protein: SARSPMATQY

V gene: TRBV29-1
CDR3 protein: SVRQGPSGANVPT

V gene: TRBV21-1
CDR3 protein: ASSKTRGTRYEQY